This TCR beta chain is from a study of cytomegalovirus exposure and HLA in healthy donors. As for this clone: What it binds is unknown.

General study findings and limits: According to a subsequent analysis, TCR clusters from the first cohort were inclined to appear together in the 130 or so validation repertoires. Altogether, 170 or so TCR beta chains were recorded as cytomegalovirus-associated. Cytomegalovirus status was reportedly diagnosed by the classifier with high sensitivity and specificity. It was confirmed in vitro that a few of the CMV-associated chains were specific for CMV antigens.

Data came from immunoSEQ multiplex PCR; TCRdb stores just in-frame clones and leaves some out. The table lists about 160,000 clones, 90% to 97% of them singletons. Sequences were obtained from PBMCs. The clonotype comes from a woman aged 18-35 years in good health and CMV-seronegative.

The CDR3, as DNA: TGTGCCAGCAGCGTAGGGGGTAGTAGAGGGGAAAAACTGTTTTTT. This encodes CASSVGGSRGEKLFF. The chain carries TRBV9 and TRBJ1-4; D uncertain. The germline V and J ends were trimmed by 0 bases and 8 bases, with 14 bases remaining between them. Germline-derived CDR1 and CDR2 are SGDLS and YYNGEE. The CDR3 totals 15 residues.